This TCR beta chain is from a study of shared clonotypes between healthy human individuals. Overall study results and limits: The genetic and exposure-history diversity represented was limited by few donors. A generally larger estimated richness was seen in naive subsets than in memory subsets.

Points on this clone: Its antigen is unknown.

Libraries were prepared by immunoSEQ multiplex PCR; TCRdb keeps only in-frame clonotypes and omits some of them. The sample lists around 720,000 clones; 55% to 85% were seen once. The CDR3 runs to 15 residues. The J segment lost 9 bases and the V segment lost 5 bases, leaving 13 bases of the junction unmatched. From germline, CDR1 is MDHEN and CDR2 SYDVKM. The sequencing sample was made of memory CD4+ T cells sorted from blood. Subset noted: CD45RA-negative fraction. V and J are TRBV28 and TRBJ1-5; 7 bases are shared with TRBD1. The source is a woman in her thirties in good health. DNA for the CDR3: TGTGCCAGCAGTGCTCCCGGGACAGATACGCGGCCCCAGCATTTT. Translation: CASSAPGTDTRPQHF.